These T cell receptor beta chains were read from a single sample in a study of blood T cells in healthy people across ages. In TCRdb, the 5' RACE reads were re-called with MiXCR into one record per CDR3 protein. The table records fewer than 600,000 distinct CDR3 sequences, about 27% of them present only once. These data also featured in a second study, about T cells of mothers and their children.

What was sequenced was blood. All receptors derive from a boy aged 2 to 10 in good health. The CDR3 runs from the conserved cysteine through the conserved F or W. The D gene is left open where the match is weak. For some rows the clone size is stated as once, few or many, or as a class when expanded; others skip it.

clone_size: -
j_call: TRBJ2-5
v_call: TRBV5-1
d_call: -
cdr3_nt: TGCGCCAGCAGCTTGGTCCCGGGACCCGAAGAGACCCAGTACTTC
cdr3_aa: CASSLVPGPEETQYF

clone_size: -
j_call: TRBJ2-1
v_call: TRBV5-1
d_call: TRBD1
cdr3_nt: TGCGCCAGCAGCGCCATAGGGACAGGCGGGGATGAGCAGTTCTTC
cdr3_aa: CASSAIGTGGDEQFF

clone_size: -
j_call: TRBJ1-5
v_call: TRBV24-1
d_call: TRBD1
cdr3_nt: TGTGCCACCAGTGAACCCGGGACAGGATTCAATCAGCCCCAGCATTTT
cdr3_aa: CATSEPGTGFNQPQHF

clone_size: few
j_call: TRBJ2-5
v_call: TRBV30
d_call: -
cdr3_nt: TGTGCCTGGAGTGCCTTACCGGGACAACAAGAGACCCAGTACTTC
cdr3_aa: CAWSALPGQQETQYF

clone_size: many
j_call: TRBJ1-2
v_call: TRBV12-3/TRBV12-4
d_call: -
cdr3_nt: TGTGCCAGCACTCAGACAGCTAACTATGGCTACACCTTC
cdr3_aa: CASTQTANYGYTF

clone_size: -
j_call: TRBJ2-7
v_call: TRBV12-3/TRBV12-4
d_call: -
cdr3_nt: TGTGCCAGCAGTTGGGCTTCGGGTCACGAGCAGTACTTC
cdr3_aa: CASSWASGHEQYF

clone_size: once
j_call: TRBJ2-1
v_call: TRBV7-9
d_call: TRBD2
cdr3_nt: TGTGCCAGCAGCTTAGCTGGAAGCGGGAAGGGCGGTGAGCAGTTCTTC
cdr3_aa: CASSLAGSGKGGEQFF

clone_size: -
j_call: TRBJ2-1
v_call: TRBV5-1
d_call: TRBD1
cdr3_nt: TGCGCCAGCAGCTTGGAGGGGGCCTCTTCCCATGAGCAGTTCTTC
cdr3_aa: CASSLEGASSHEQFF

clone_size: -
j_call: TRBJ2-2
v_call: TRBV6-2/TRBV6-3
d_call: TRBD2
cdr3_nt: TGTGCCAGCAGTTACTGGCTCGGGGTCGCGGGAGGTCTTCTCACCGGGGAGCTGTTTTTT
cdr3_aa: CASSYWLGVAGGLLTGELFF

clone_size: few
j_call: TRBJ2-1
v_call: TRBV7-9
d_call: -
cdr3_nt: TGTGCCAGCAGCTTAGGGGCCCTAGGACTCTACAATGAGCAGTTCTTC
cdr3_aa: CASSLGALGLYNEQFF

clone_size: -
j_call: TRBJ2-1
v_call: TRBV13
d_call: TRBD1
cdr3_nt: TGTGCCAGCAGCTTAAGGACAGGGTATGAGCAGTTCTTC
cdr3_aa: CASSLRTGYEQFF

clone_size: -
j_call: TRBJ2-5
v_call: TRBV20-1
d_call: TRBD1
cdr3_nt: TGCAGTGCTCTCAGGACAGGGCGGGAGACCCAGTACTTC
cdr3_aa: CSALRTGRETQYF

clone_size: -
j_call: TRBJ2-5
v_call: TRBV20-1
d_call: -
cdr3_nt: TGCAGTGCTAGAGAAGGGAGCTCAGAGACCCAGTACTTC
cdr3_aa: CSAREGSSETQYF

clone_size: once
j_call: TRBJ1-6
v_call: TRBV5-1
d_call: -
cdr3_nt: TGCGCCAGCAGCTCTCAGGGGACCCATTCACCCCTCCACTTT
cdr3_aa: CASSSQGTHSPLHF

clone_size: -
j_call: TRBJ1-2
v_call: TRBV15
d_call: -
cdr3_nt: TGTGCCACCAGCAGAGATTTCTATGGCTACACCTTC
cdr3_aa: CATSRDFYGYTF

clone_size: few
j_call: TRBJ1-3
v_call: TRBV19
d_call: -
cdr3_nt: TGTGCCAGTAGTCATCGCGGATCTGGAAACACCATATATTTT
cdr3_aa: CASSHRGSGNTIYF

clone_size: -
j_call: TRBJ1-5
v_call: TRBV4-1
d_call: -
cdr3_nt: TGCGCCAGCAGCCAAGATGGACAGCTCAATCAGCCCCAGCATTTT
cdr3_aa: CASSQDGQLNQPQHF

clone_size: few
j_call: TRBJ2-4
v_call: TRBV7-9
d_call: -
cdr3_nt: TGTGCCAGCAGCTTCGACATGGACATTCAGTACTTC
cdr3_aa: CASSFDMDIQYF

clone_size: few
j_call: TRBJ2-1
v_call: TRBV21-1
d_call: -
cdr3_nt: TGTGCCAGCAGCGAACCGGGACTATCCTACAATGAGCAGTTCTTC
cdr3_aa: CASSEPGLSYNEQFF

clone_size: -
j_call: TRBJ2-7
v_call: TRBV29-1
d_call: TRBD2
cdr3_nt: TGCAGCGTTGAGTCTAGCGGGAAAGCATACGAGCAGTACTTC
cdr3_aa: CSVESSGKAYEQYF

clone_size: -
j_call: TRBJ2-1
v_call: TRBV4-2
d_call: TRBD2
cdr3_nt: TGTGCCAGCAGCCAAGATGGGGGGGGGTACAGTGAGCAGTTCTTC
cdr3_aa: CASSQDGGGYSEQFF

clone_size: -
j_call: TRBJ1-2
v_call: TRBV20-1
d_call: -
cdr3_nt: TGCAGTGCTAGAACAGGATCGGCAAGCCCTGGCTACACCTTC
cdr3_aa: CSARTGSASPGYTF

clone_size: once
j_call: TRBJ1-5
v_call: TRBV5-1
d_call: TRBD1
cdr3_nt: TGCGCCAGCACCCATGGGACAGAAGGAACCTCTAGCAATCAGCCCCAGCATTTT
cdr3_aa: CASTHGTEGTSSNQPQHF

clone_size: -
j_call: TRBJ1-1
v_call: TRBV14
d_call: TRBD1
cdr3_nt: TGTGCCAGCAGCCCTAGGGGGCGGGGGCTGAACACTGAAGCTTTCTTT
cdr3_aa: CASSPRGRGLNTEAFF

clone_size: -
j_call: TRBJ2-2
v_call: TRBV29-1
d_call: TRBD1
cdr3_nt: TGCAGCGTTCCGACAGGGTCCCCCGGGGAGCTGTTTTTT
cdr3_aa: CSVPTGSPGELFF

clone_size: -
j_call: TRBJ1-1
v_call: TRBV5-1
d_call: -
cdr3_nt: TGCGCCAGCAGCTTCCTAGGGGACACTGAAGCTTTCTTT
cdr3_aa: CASSFLGDTEAFF

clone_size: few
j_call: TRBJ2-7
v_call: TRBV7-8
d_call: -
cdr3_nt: TGTGCCAGCAGCTTAGGGGACCCCCTAAGGTCCTACGAGCAGTACTTC
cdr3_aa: CASSLGDPLRSYEQYF

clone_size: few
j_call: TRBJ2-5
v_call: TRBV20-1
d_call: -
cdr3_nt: TGCAGTGCTCTGCCGTACTATCGGGGGGCCGAAGAGACCCAGTACTTC
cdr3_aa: CSALPYYRGAEETQYF

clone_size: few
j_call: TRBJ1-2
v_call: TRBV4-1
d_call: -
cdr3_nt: TGCGCCAGCAGCCAAGCCCTCGGACAGTTGGACGACTACACCTTC
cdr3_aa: CASSQALGQLDDYTF

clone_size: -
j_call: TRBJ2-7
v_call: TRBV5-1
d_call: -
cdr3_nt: TGCGCCAGCAGCCCATCCCGGGACGGGGAGCAGTACTTC
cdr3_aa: CASSPSRDGEQYF

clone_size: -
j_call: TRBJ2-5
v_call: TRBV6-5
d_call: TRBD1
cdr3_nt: TGTGCCAGCAGTCCCAGGGGGTTCGAAGAGACCCAGTACTTC
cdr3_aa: CASSPRGFEETQYF

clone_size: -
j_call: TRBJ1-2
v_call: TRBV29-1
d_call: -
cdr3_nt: TGCAGCGGCACGATGGGGCGGGACGGCTACACCTTC
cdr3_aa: CSGTMGRDGYTF

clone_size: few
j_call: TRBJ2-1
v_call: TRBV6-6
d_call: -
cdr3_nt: TGTGCCAGCAGTTACTCTACCTACAATGAGCAGTTCTTC
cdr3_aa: CASSYSTYNEQFF